This TCR beta chain originates from a study of technical replicates of blood from several donors. Assay: immunoSEQ multiplex PCR; the TCRdb copy retains only in-frame clones and omits some. This table holds 100,000 or so clones, around 95% found once. This sequence originates from a human donor in good health. Sequencing used T cells isolated from PBMCs.

The CDR3 DNA reads TGCGCCAGCAGCTTGGCTGGGACAGCTGGAAACACCATATATTTT. Translated, it gives CASSLAGTAGNTIYF. V is TRBV5-1 and J is TRBJ1-3, with 7 bases that match TRBD1. The CDR3 sequence is 15 residues long. CDR1 and CDR2 from the germline V gene are SGHRS and YFSETQ. Trimming cost V 0 bases and J 2 bases; bases outside gene matches: 2.